Presented here are 27 T cell receptor beta chains from one specimen sequenced in a study of early T cells in non-severe SARS-CoV-2 infection. From the 5' RACE reads, TCRdb called clonotypes with MiXCR, one entry per CDR3 protein. The repertoire holds 20,000 to 25,000 distinct CDR3 sequences, 5.5% seen once, with less than 2.5% in the top ten. The sequenced material came from whole blood. The receptors shown here come from an adult who was a healthcare worker with PCR-confirmed SARS-CoV-2 infection or an uninfected control (not recorded which).

This clonotype ranks as medium-sized. The chain recombines TRBV20-1 with TRBJ1-1; D might be TRBD1 (5 bases). V lost 2 bases and J 1 base, leaving 11 bases between the germline ends. Germline loops: CDR1 DFQATT, CDR2 SNEGSKA (reference sequence). The CDR3 spans 14 residues. CDR3 sequence: CSARRLDRNTEAFF. As DNA, the CDR3 is TGCAGTGCTAGACGATTAGACAGGAACACTGAAGCTTTCTTT.

About this clonotype itself: A read error is possible here, since a much larger clone lies one base away. The chain links TRBV10-3 to TRBJ1-6; 7 positions agree with TRBD1. This CDR3 has 14 residues. With V trimmed by 6 bases and J by 7 bases, 6 bases remained unmatched. Germline V gene lookup returns CDR1 ENHRY and CDR2 SYGVKD. This chain's CDR3 is CAIRETGSNSPLHF. The CDR3 DNA reads TGTGCCATCAGGGAGACAGGGTCAAATTCACCCCTCCACTTT.

This clonotype was recorded at least ten times. The chain employs TRBV11-2 and TRBJ1-1, with D maybe TRBD1 (5 bases). This CDR3 is 13 amino acids long. Germline CDR1 is SGHAT and CDR2 is FQNNGV. Trimming cost V 6 bases and J 0 bases, with 8 bases left between them. This CDR3 reads CASRTGMNTEAFF. The CDR3 DNA reads as TGTGCCAGCAGAACAGGAATGAACACTGAAGCTTTCTTT.

There are a few counts of this clonotype. This chain uses TRBV12-3 or TRBV12-4 with TRBJ2-7; no clear D gene. The CDR3 length is 13 residues. V was clipped by 4 bases and J by 0 bases, with 7 bases between them. CDR3 residues: CASSSPGSYEQYF. The CDR3 coding sequence is TGTGCCAGCAGTTCCCCAGGCTCCTACGAGCAGTACTTC.

The table lists this clonotype with many counts. The CDR3 loop reads CASSLAKTGTDGYTF. The CDR3 nucleotides read TGCGCCAGCAGCTTGGCTAAGACTGGCACAGATGGCTACACCTTC. The V gene is TRBV5-1, the J gene TRBJ1-2; no clear D gene. Germline V gene lookup returns CDR1 SGHRS and CDR2 YFSETQ. V gave up 0 bases and J gave up 6 bases, with 15 bases separating them. The CDR3 runs 15 residues. Supplemented by reference TRBV5-1 and TRBJ1-2, the full variable domain reads KAGVTQTPRYLIKTRGQQVTLSCSPISGHRSVSWYQQTPGQGLQFLFEYFSETQRNKGNFPGRFSGRQFSNSRSEMNVSTLELGDSALYLCASSLAKTGTDGYTFGSGTRLTVV.

This clonotype was detected only a few times. The chain has TRBV11-2 and TRBJ2-3; TRBD2 matches at 10 bases. The CDR3 is made up of 18 amino acids. V lost 3 bases and J lost 0; bases outside the gene matches: 9. Germline V lookup: CDR1 SGHAT, CDR2 FQNNGV. The CDR3 reads CASSFLAGAIRSTDTQYF. Here the CDR3 DNA reads TGTGCCAGCAGCTTCCTAGCGGGGGCCATTAGAAGCACAGATACGCAGTATTTT.

A few counts support this clonotype. V is TRBV19 and J is TRBJ1-2; possible D gene TRBD1, 5 bases. The germline V and J ends were trimmed by 4 bases and 1 base, with 13 bases remaining between them. This CDR3 comprises 15 residues. Per germline, CDR1 LNHDA and CDR2 SQIVND (reference sequence). The CDR3, as DNA: TGTGCCAGTAGTACCGGGGCCGCAGTTAACTATGGCTACACCTTC. Amino acids: CASSTGAAVNYGYTF.

The sample holds many counts of this clonotype. This rearrangement joins TRBV24-1 to TRBJ2-3; D uncertain. The V end lost 3 bases, the J end lost 1 base, and 10 bases lay between the germline ends. The germline V gene encodes CDR1 KGHDR and CDR2 SFDVKD. CDR3 length: 15 amino acids. The CDR3 loop reads CATSDNARGTDTQYF. CDR3 in DNA: TGTGCCACCAGTGATAATGCTCGGGGCACAGATACGCAGTATTTT.

This clonotype was found many times. The chain recombines TRBV20-1 with TRBJ2-1; the D gene is possibly TRBD2 (7 bases). The CDR3 runs to 17 residues. The germline V and J ends were trimmed by 8 bases and 0 bases, with 23 bases remaining between them. CDR1 DFQATT and CDR2 SNEGSKA come from the germline V gene (reference sequence). The CDR3 protein is CSTYLSGRGGSYNEQFF. The DNA of the CDR3 is TGCAGTACCTACCTATCAGGGAGGGGGGGCTCCTACAATGAGCAGTTCTTC.

This clonotype was observed many times. This CDR3 reads CASSSSWTTGGTQYF. For the CDR3, the DNA is TGTGCCAGCAGCTCTTCCTGGACTACGGGAGGAACCCAGTACTTC. The J gene is TRBJ2-5, the V gene TRBV7-2; 7 bases line up with TRBD2. V lost 4 bases, J lost 8 bases, and 13 bases stayed unmatched. In germline, CDR1 is SGHTA, CDR2 FQGNSA. CDR3 length: 15 residues.

This clonotype has more than one count but fewer than ten. V and J are TRBV11-2 and TRBJ1-1; perhaps TRBD1 as D (5 bases). Germline lookup yields CDR1 SGHAT and CDR2 FQNNGV. The CDR3 sequence is 14 residues long. Trimming removed 4 bases from V and 2 bases from J, with 11 bases in between. The CDR3 bases are TGTGCCAGCAGCTCTGGGAGGACAAACACTGAAGCTTTCTTT. Encoded protein: CASSSGRTNTEAFF.

This clonotype was counted only a few times. The J gene is TRBJ1-6, the V gene TRBV6-6; TRBD1 might be the D (6 bases). Germline assignment: CDR1 MNHNY and CDR2 SVGAGI (reference sequence). The CDR3 loop spans 18 amino acids. The V gene lost 2 bases and the J gene lost 9 bases, with 23 bases spanning the gap. The CDR3 nucleotides read TGTGCCAGCAGTTACCCGGTTTTAGGAACAGGGCTGAGTTCACCCCTCCACTTT. This encodes CASSYPVLGTGLSSPLHF.

This clonotype was seen ten or more times. This rearrangement joins TRBV11-1 to TRBJ1-1, with unresolved D. From germline, CDR1 is SGHAT and CDR2 FQDESV (reference sequence). Trimming shortened V by 1 base and J by 3 bases, and 15 bases separated the two germline ends. CDR3 length: 16 residues. CDR3 sequence reads: CASSLERVRRDTEAFF. CDR3 bases: TGTGCCAGCAGCTTAGAAAGGGTACGGAGGGACACTGAAGCTTTCTTT.

In its sample, this clonotype was seen many times. V usage is TRBV6-5 and J usage is TRBJ2-5; D remains ambiguous. V shed 5 bases and J shed 0 bases, with 7 bases lying between them. This CDR3 contains 13 residues. The V gene's germline CDR1 is MNHEY and CDR2 SVGAGI. The CDR3 loop reads CASSQNYQETQYF. DNA for the CDR3: TGTGCCAGCAGTCAGAACTACCAAGAGACCCAGTACTTC.

This clonotype was counted only a few times. The CDR3 region has the DNA TGCGCCAGCAGTCAGGACTATGGCTACACCTTC. This gives the protein CASSQDYGYTF. The chain couples TRBV10-2 to TRBJ1-2; D gene ambiguous. The CDR3 is made up of 11 amino acids. Germline CDR1 is WSHSY and CDR2 is SAAADI. Deletions cut 5 bases from V and 3 bases from J, with 4 bases between.

This clonotype has a count of ten or more. The chain links TRBV12-3 or TRBV12-4 to TRBJ1-5, with D possibly being TRBD1 (6 bases). V lost 5 bases and J 7 bases, leaving 12 bases between the germline ends. This CDR3 region has 13 residues. The CDR3 bases are TGTGCCAGCAGTGGACAAGGGGGACAGCCCCAGCATTTT. As protein: CASSGQGGQPQHF.

The V gene is TRBV5-6, the J gene TRBJ1-1; D may be TRBD1 (6 bases). The CDR3 length is 15 residues. V was clipped by 2 bases and J by 1 base, with 12 bases between them. The germline V gene has CDR1 SGHDT and CDR2 YYEEEE. This CDR3 is CASSFSRDKNTEAFF. CDR3 coding DNA: TGTGCCAGCAGCTTCTCCCGGGACAAGAACACTGAAGCTTTCTTT.

This clonotype has a handful of counts. V is TRBV4-3 and J is TRBJ2-1, with 7 bases lining up with TRBD1. Trimming removed 1 base from V and 6 bases from J; junction bases left unmatched: 9. This CDR3 contains 16 residues. Germline CDR1 is LGHNA and CDR2 is YSLEER. CDR3 sequence reads: CASSQVLGQAVNEQFF. In nucleotides, the CDR3 is TGCGCCAGCAGCCAAGTCCTCGGACAGGCCGTCAATGAGCAGTTCTTC.

This clonotype was counted ten times or more. The chain combines TRBV7-6 with TRBJ1-1; D is possibly TRBD1 (5 bases). Germline CDR1 and CDR2: SGHVS and FNYEAQ. There are 13 residues in the CDR3. V lost 2 bases to trimming and J lost 1 base, with 5 bases between them. The CDR3 DNA follows: TGTGCCAGCAGCTTAACAGGGAACACTGAAGCTTTCTTT. Amino acids: CASSLTGNTEAFF.

This clonotype was counted a few times. The rearrangement links TRBV6-2 or TRBV6-3 to TRBJ1-6, with D hard to call. Between the trimmed V and J ends, which lost 6 bases and 7 bases, there was a span of 22 bases. Germline V gene sequence: CDR1 MNHEY, CDR2 SVGEGT. The CDR3 is made up of 17 amino acids. The DNA for the CDR3 is TGTGCCAGCAGCCCAATACTTCCGGGATTCGTCAATTCACCCCTCCACTTT. Its protein product is CASSPILPGFVNSPLHF.

V usage is TRBV7-2 and J usage is TRBJ1-1; D possibly corresponds to TRBD1 (6 bases). V lost 3 bases and J 0 bases, leaving 17 bases between the germline ends. The CDR3 totals 17 residues. The V gene's germline CDR1 is SGHTA and CDR2 FQGNSA. The CDR3 DNA reads as TGTGCCAGCAGCTTGTGGACAGTCCCGCCTATGAACACTGAAGCTTTCTTT. Its translation is CASSLWTVPPMNTEAFF.

This clonotype was counted a few times. This chain joins TRBV7-9 and TRBJ1-1, with TRBD1 as a possible D gene (6 bases). Germline CDR1 SEHNR, CDR2 FQNEAQ (reference sequence). The V end lost 8 bases, the J end lost 3 bases, and 19 bases lay between the germline ends. The CDR3 contains 15 residues. CDR3 nucleotides: TGTGCCAGCGGTAGAACAGGGAGAGGGGACACTGAAGCTTTCTTT. The encoded protein is CASGRTGRGDTEAFF.

At least ten counts were recorded for this clonotype. This rearrangement joins TRBV3-1 to TRBJ1-2, with 9 bases matching TRBD1. In germline, CDR1 is LGHDT, CDR2 YNNKEL (reference sequence). The CDR3 consists of 13 residues. V lost 3 bases to trimming and J lost 6 bases; unmatched junction nucleotides: 2. In nucleotides, the CDR3 is TGTGCCAGCAGCCAGTGGACAGGGGATGGCTACACCTTC. Its protein is CASSQWTGDGYTF.

This clonotype has a count of ten or more. The V and J genes are TRBV6-6 and TRBJ1-1; TRBD1 is a possible D gene (5 bases). The CDR3 covers 15 residues. The ends were cut back, 0 bases at V and 4 bases at J, with 12 bases in the middle. Per the germline V gene, CDR1 is MNHNY and CDR2 is SVGAGI (reference sequence). DNA of the CDR3: TGTGCCAGCAGTTACTCCAGGGATTGGGGCACTGAAGCTTTCTTT. As protein: CASSYSRDWGTEAFF.

This clonotype was recorded a few times. The rearrangement links TRBV28 to TRBJ1-1; D may be TRBD1 (6 bases). This CDR3 spans 14 amino acids. The V gene lost 5 bases and the J gene lost 6 bases, with 16 bases spanning the gap. Germline CDR1 reads MDHEN; CDR2 reads SYDVKM. The CDR3 DNA is TGTGCCAGCAGTCTTCAACAGGGACACCCTGAAGCTTTCTTT. It yields the protein CASSLQQGHPEAFF.

The sample holds a few counts of this clonotype. The CDR3 bases are TGTGCCAGTAGTATAGGAGGGGACTACACCGGGGAGCTGTTTTTT. Amino acids: CASSIGGDYTGELFF. The chain uses TRBV19 and TRBJ2-2; possible D gene TRBD2, 6 bases. Germline lookup yields CDR1 LNHDA and CDR2 SQIVND (reference sequence). Trimming pared 1 base from V and 3 bases from J, leaving 9 bases between. The CDR3 consists of 15 residues. The full variable domain, with the rest looked up from reference TRBV19 and TRBJ2-2, is DGGITQSPKYLFRKEGQNVTLSCEQNLNHDAMYWYRQDPGQGLRLIYYSQIVNDFQKGDIAEGYSVSREKKESFPLTVTSAQKNPTAFYLCASSIGGDYTGELFFGEGSRLTVL.

The V gene is TRBV5-4, the J gene TRBJ2-3; D remains ambiguous. This CDR3 has 14 amino acids. V was pared by 7 bases and J by 3 bases, with 15 bases between. Germline CDR1 reads SGHNT; CDR2 reads YYREEE (reference sequence). This chain's CDR3 is CASSPVARTDTQYF. CDR3 sequence (DNA): TGTGCCAGCTCCCCGGTTGCGAGGACAGATACGCAGTATTTT.